The 2 T cell receptor beta chains reported below all come from one sample, sequenced in a study of OX40 agonist ivuxolimab in advanced cancers. Receptor libraries were prepared by the immunoSEQ multiplex PCR assay. Imported from immuneACCESS, the table was reduced by TCRdb to in-frame sequences with V and J called. These copies leave out some clones; in studies compared against another copy, an unresolved V gene accounts for under half, and the cause of the remainder is not known. This sample is represented by more than 10,000 clones; 65% to 80% of them were singletons. Roughly 29% of the sample is in the top ten clones. Sequences were derived from CD4+ or CD8+ T cells sorted from blood, sampled in a trial of the OX40 agonist ivuxolimab. These receptor sequences come from an adult with an advanced solid tumor such as melanoma, head and neck, liver or kidney cancer.

The chain recombines TRBV9 with TRBJ2-1; perhaps TRBD2 as D (6 bases). Per germline, CDR1 SGDLS and CDR2 YYNGEE. With 0 bases removed from V and 2 bases from J, the gap between germline ends came to 9 bases. This CDR3 spans 15 amino acids. The CDR3 region is CASSVATGAYNEQFF. The CDR3 bases are TGTGCCAGCAGCGTAGCTACGGGGGCCTACAATGAGCAGTTCTTC. Variable domain in full (rest from reference TRBV9 and TRBJ2-1): DSGVTQTPKHLITATGQRVTLRCSPRSGDLSVYWYQQSLDQGLQFLIQYYNGEERAKGNILERFSAQQFPDLHSELNLSSLELGDSALYFCASSVATGAYNEQFFGPGTRLTVL.

The chain carries TRBV2 and TRBJ2-2; TRBD2 matches at 8 bases. Trimming removed 8 bases from V and 4 bases from J; junction bases left unmatched: 6. Germline V gene sequence: CDR1 SNHLY, CDR2 FYNNEI. This CDR3 is 14 amino acids long. CDR3 region: CASWTSSGTGELFF. CDR3 nucleotide sequence: TGTGCCAGCTGGACTAGCTCGGGCACCGGGGAGCTGTTTTTT.